The 17 T cell receptor beta chains reported below all come from one sample, sequenced in a study of T cells in localized non-small cell lung cancer. TCRdb keeps only in-frame clones here, not all; method: immunoSEQ multiplex PCR. The table has roughly 2,100 clones, approximately 25% seen once. The sequences come from normal lung tissue next to the tumor, collected before any cancer treatment. These receptors were collected from an older female donor with stage III squamous cell lung carcinoma.

This chain joins TRBV14 and TRBJ1-2; the D gene is possibly TRBD1 (5 bases). Germline loops: CDR1 SGHDN, CDR2 FVKESK. This CDR3 has 14 residues. V dropped 2 bases and J dropped 8 bases, with 15 bases sitting between them. CDR3 region: CASSQQIQDPGYTF. In DNA form, the CDR3 reads TGTGCCAGCAGCCAACAGATACAGGACCCCGGCTACACCTTC.

The chain combines TRBV30 with TRBJ2-5, with D possibly matching TRBD2 (6 bases). Per germline, CDR1 GTSNPN and CDR2 SVGIG (reference sequence). Deletions cut 5 bases from V and 2 bases from J, with 15 bases between. The CDR3 sequence is 14 residues long. The CDR3 sequence: CAWVEPGLQETQYF. CDR3 DNA: TGTGCCTGGGTGGAACCGGGACTGCAAGAGACCCAGTACTTC.

The rearrangement joins TRBV19 to TRBJ2-7, with D maybe TRBD2 (6 bases). The germline CDR1 and CDR2 sequences are LNHDA and SQIVND (reference sequence). The CDR3 is made up of 14 amino acids. The V gene lost 5 bases and the J gene lost 2 bases, with 13 bases spanning the gap. CDR3 sequence (DNA): TGTGCCAGTAGTGGGGACTCAAGCACCTACGAGCAGTACTTC. It is translated as CASSGDSSTYEQYF.

The genes are TRBV14 and TRBJ2-1; perhaps D is TRBD1 or TRBD2 (6 bases each). The germline gives CDR1 SGHDN, CDR2 FVKESK. Trimming cost V 4 bases and J 2 bases, with 9 bases left between them. The CDR3 runs 14 residues. The CDR3 region has the DNA TGTGCCAGCAGCCGTGGGGGGCCCTACAATGAGCAGTTCTTC. It specifies CASSRGGPYNEQFF.

The V and J genes are TRBV11-3 and TRBJ2-5; D unresolved. From germline, CDR1 is SGHNT and CDR2 YENEEA. CDR3 length: 14 residues. V was shortened by 5 bases and J by 2 bases, with 12 bases between the two germline ends. The CDR3 bases are TGTGCCAGCAGCCAAGTGGACCGGCAAGAGACCCAGTACTTC. Amino acid sequence: CASSQVDRQETQYF.

Only a few counts were recorded for this clone. The genes are TRBV11-3 and TRBJ2-5, with D perhaps TRBD1 (5 bases). Germline V gives CDR1 SGHNT, CDR2 YENEEA. The CDR3 runs to 14 residues. Trimming pared 3 bases from V and 8 bases from J, leaving 16 bases between. The DNA of the CDR3 is TGTGCCAGCAGCTTGGTCGAGACAGAAAAAACCCAGTACTTC. This translates into CASSLVETEKTQYF.

The CDR3 sequence: CSVHQGDTEAFF. The CDR3 DNA follows: TGCAGCGTTCATCAGGGCGACACTGAAGCTTTCTTT. V gene TRBV29-1 combines with J gene TRBJ1-1, with a possible D match to TRBD1 (5 bases). CDR3 length: 12 amino acids. CDR1 and CDR2 from the germline V gene are SQVTM and ANQGSEA. The V and J ends lost 5 bases and 3 bases respectively, with 10 bases between them.

This clone was counted between two and nine times. This chain connects TRBV4-1 to TRBJ2-3; 8 bases are shared with TRBD1. The CDR3 contains 13 residues. Germline V gives CDR1 MGHRA, CDR2 YSYEKL. V lost 4 bases and J lost 4; bases outside the gene matches: 1. CDR3 DNA sequence: TGCGCCAGCAGCCCGACAGGGGCAGATACGCAGTATTTT. It yields the protein CASSPTGADTQYF.

As for this clone: One end of the junction is discordant with germline, which a read error may explain. CDR3 protein: CAISAGQGVYGYTF. The CDR3 bases are TGTGCCATCAGTGCGGGACAGGGGGTATATGGCTACACCTTC. This chain links TRBV6-8 with TRBJ1-2; 11 bases line up with TRBD1. The germline gives CDR1 MNHGY, CDR2 SAAAGT. The CDR3 runs 14 residues.

The chain links TRBV10-2 to TRBJ2-2; the D gene is possibly TRBD2 (6 bases). The CDR3 contains 14 residues. The germline V gene encodes CDR1 WSHSY and CDR2 SAAADI. V lost 2 bases to trimming and J lost 6 bases, with 10 bases between them. CDR3 in DNA: TGCGCCAGCAGTGAGGGCGGGGAGGCCGGGGAGCTGTTTTTT. The encoded protein is CASSEGGEAGELFF.

V is TRBV19 and J is TRBJ1-1; a weak D match, TRBD1 (6 bases). The CDR3 length is 15 residues. CDR1 and CDR2 from the germline V gene are LNHDA and SQIVND (reference sequence). V was trimmed by 7 bases and J by 5 bases, leaving 20 bases between them. Here the CDR3 reads CASTGSVHRETEAFF. CDR3 DNA sequence: TGTGCCAGTACCGGGTCGGTCCACAGGGAGACTGAAGCTTTCTTT.

This clone has only a few counts. The chain uses TRBV11-3 and TRBJ2-3, with no clear D. Germline V gene data show CDR1 as SGHNT and CDR2 as YENEEA. The CDR3 is made up of 16 amino acids. Between the trimmed V and J ends, which lost 1 base and 0 bases, there was a span of 11 bases. The CDR3 DNA sequence: TGTGCCAGCAGCTTAGTGAGGCTGTATAGCACAGATACGCAGTATTTT. Its protein is CASSLVRLYSTDTQYF.

V gene TRBV6-8 combines with J gene TRBJ2-7; D is perhaps TRBD1 (5 bases). The germline V gene has CDR1 MNHGY and CDR2 SAAAGT. V lost 6 bases to trimming and J lost 2 bases, with 14 bases between them. The CDR3 consists of 14 residues. The CDR3 sequence is CASSRAGRAYEQYF. In DNA form, the CDR3 reads TGTGCCAGCAGCCGGGCAGGGCGAGCCTACGAGCAGTACTTC.

The chain recombines TRBV18 with TRBJ2-6, with 8 bases matching TRBD1. The V gene's germline CDR1 is KGHSH and CDR2 LQKENI. The CDR3 has 17 residues. Trimming took 2 bases from V and 1 from J; bases not matched to a gene: 4. The CDR3 DNA reads as TGTGCCAGCTCACCAGGGACAGGACTATCTGGGGCCAACGTCCTGACTTTC. Its protein product is CASSPGTGLSGANVLTF.

The V call is TRBV28, the J call TRBJ1-6; unclear D gene. V was trimmed by 6 bases and J by 4 bases, leaving 13 bases between them. This CDR3 comprises 15 residues. Germline V gene sequence: CDR1 MDHEN, CDR2 SYDVKM. The CDR3 is CASSLTSVYNSPLHF. CDR3 sequence (DNA): TGTGCCAGCAGCCTCACATCCGTTTATAATTCACCCCTCCACTTT.

This clone was observed a few times. V is TRBV4-1 and J is TRBJ2-1; D remains ambiguous. Per germline, CDR1 MGHRA and CDR2 YSYEKL. The V end lost 3 bases, the J end lost 9 bases, and 15 bases lay between the germline ends. CDR3 length: 14 residues. CDR3 protein: CASSHPRARSEQFF. As DNA, the CDR3 is TGCGCCAGCAGCCATCCCCGCGCGAGGTCTGAGCAGTTCTTC.

This clone was detected only a few times. This chain links TRBV28 with TRBJ1-2; D remains unclear. There are 12 residues in the CDR3. Between the trimmed V and J ends, which lost 6 bases and 4 bases, there was a span of 9 bases. Germline assignment: CDR1 MDHEN and CDR2 SYDVKM. In nucleotides, the CDR3 is TGTGCCAGCAGACGAAAGACCTATGGCTACACCTTC. Its protein is CASRRKTYGYTF.